A single sample is the source of the 7 T cell receptor beta chains below, sequenced in a study of shared T cell receptors in the human thymus (dated by TCRdb to about 2021). The protocol used for the library was the immunoSEQ multiplex PCR assay. In TCRdb, the immuneACCESS table is reduced to in-frame sequences with V and J assigned. These tables do not hold every clone; where another copy was compared, an unresolved V gene accounts for under half, and the others remain unexplained. The sample table contains 600,000 or so clones; only one count was recorded for around 87% of them. The biggest ten clones account for 0.0094% of the sample. Separately, the same data were catalogued under a study of human thymus T cells.

The sequencing sample was made of thymocytes. These receptors all come from a boy in the first two years of life with a congenital heart defect. Donor details come from another sample of the same person, matched by shared clones.

This clone was seen a handful of times. J is TRBJ1-3 and V is TRBV5-6; D is uncertain. V lost 2 bases and J lost 2, with 11 bases in between. The CDR3 sequence is 15 residues long. CDR1 and CDR2 from the germline V gene are SGHDT and YYEEEE. In DNA form, the CDR3 reads TGTGCCAGCAGCTTAATCCCCATCACTGGAAACACCATATATTTT. This encodes CASSLIPITGNTIYF. The whole variable domain, filled in from reference TRBV5-6 and TRBJ1-3, reads DAGVTQSPTHLIKTRGQQVTLRCSPKSGHDTVSWYQQALGQGPQFIFQYYEEEERQRGNFPDRFSGHQFPNYSSELNVNALLLGDSALYLCASSLIPITGNTIYFGEGSWLTVV.

V and J are TRBV5-1 and TRBJ2-7; 10 nucleotides match TRBD2. The ends lost 4 bases at V and 0 bases at J; junction bases unmatched: 4. The CDR3 is 15 amino acids. In germline, CDR1 is SGHRS, CDR2 YFSETQ. CDR3 in amino acids: CASSMSSGSSYEQYF. The CDR3 region has the DNA TGCGCCAGCAGCATGTCTAGCGGGAGCTCCTACGAGCAGTACTTC.

This clone appeared a few times. The chain couples TRBV4-3 to TRBJ1-1, with TRBD1 matching 7 bases. Germline-derived CDR1 and CDR2 are LGHNA and YSLEER. Trimming cost V 0 bases and J 0 bases; bases outside gene matches: 7. The CDR3 has 17 amino acids. The CDR3 DNA reads as TGCGCCAGCAGCCAAGATTGGAGACAGGGAGTGAACACTGAAGCTTTCTTT. This translates into CASSQDWRQGVNTEAFF.

This clone has only a few counts. The gene calls are TRBV28 and TRBJ1-2; 7 nucleotides align to TRBD1. This CDR3 spans 15 amino acids. CDR1 MDHEN and CDR2 SYDVKM come from the germline V gene. Losses at the gene ends were 2 bases for V and 0 bases for J; bases not matched to a gene: 3. The CDR3 nucleotides read TGTGCCAGCAGTTTAGCCGGGACAGCTAACTATGGCTACACCTTC. Translating gives CASSLAGTANYGYTF.

This chain connects TRBV5-1 to TRBJ2-3; 9 bases align to TRBD2. V dropped 0 bases and J dropped 2; count of bases not matched to a gene: 7. This CDR3 is 17 amino acids long. Germline assignment: CDR1 SGHRS and CDR2 YFSETQ. The CDR3 nucleotides are TGCGCCAGCAGCTTGGCCCTTCTAGCGGGAATCACAGATACGCAGTATTTT. Translated, it gives CASSLALLAGITDTQYF.

In the case of this clone: The same CDR3 can be traced to other DNA sequences in this sample. V usage is TRBV14 and J usage is TRBJ1-1, with D hard to call. The CDR3 contains 13 residues. Germline CDR1 and CDR2: SGHDN and FVKESK. V lost 2 bases and J 1 base, leaving 5 bases between the germline ends. CDR3 DNA sequence: TGTGCCAGCAGCCAAAACAGGAACACTGAAGCTTTCTTT. Its translation: CASSQNRNTEAFF.

About this clone: Given the absence of the conserved phenylalanine or tryptophan at the CDR3 end, a read error is likely. The DNA is left out, because the CDR3 cannot be placed on it with certainty; the CDR3 is given as TCRdb lists it. The chain has TRBV20-1 and TRBJ1-1; the D call of TRBD1 is as the table states it, not checked on the DNA. Per germline, CDR1 DFQATT and CDR2 SNEGSKA (reference sequence). The CDR3 is 9 residues long, counting both termini. CDR3: CSASVDRSA.